The 5 T cell receptor beta chains given below trace back to one sample, sequenced in a study of T cell repertoires in cytomegalovirus infection. Their cognate antigens are unknown. TCRdb recomputed calls from the reads with MiXCR, one row per CDR3 protein. Counted here are around 770,000 distinct CDR3 sequences, 25% to 30% occurring once; the ten biggest clones make up about an eighth. The sample in question was cultured CD8+ T cells from PBMCs, obtained from culture after CMV antigen stimulation. Receptors were obtained from a human donor in good health (CMV status not recorded). Some clones in this sample may be carry-over from other donors' samples.

In this sample, this clonotype turned up many times. The chain is built from TRBV27 and TRBJ1-1; the match to TRBD1 covers 7 bases. CDR1 and CDR2 (germline): MNHEY, SMNVEV (reference sequence). This CDR3 region has 13 residues. Losses at the gene ends were 6 bases for V and 4 bases for J; bases not matched to a gene: 5. DNA for the CDR3: TGTGCCAGCAGACCTACAGGGGTCACTGAAGCTTTCTTT. Translated: CASRPTGVTEAFF.

V and J are TRBV29-1 and TRBJ1-2; D remains unclear. The germline V gene has CDR1 SQVTM and CDR2 ANQGSEA. Trimming stripped 3 bases from V and 3 bases from J, with 8 bases between. The CDR3 totals 12 residues. CDR3 residues: CSVEIEDYGYTF. CDR3 in DNA: TGCAGCGTTGAGATAGAGGACTATGGCTACACCTTC. The variable domain in full, completed from reference TRBV29-1 and TRBJ1-2, reads SAVISQKPSRDICQRGTSLTIQCQVDSQVTMMFWYRQQPGQSLTLIATANQGSEATYESGFVIDKFPISRPNLTFSTLTVSNMSPEDSSIYLCSVEIEDYGYTFGSGTRLTVV.

This chain joins TRBV7-6 and TRBJ2-5; 11 bases match TRBD2. The CDR3 sequence is 15 residues long. Germline loops: CDR1 SGHVS, CDR2 FNYEAQ. V shed 3 bases, J shed 5 bases, and the junction held 5 bases outside the gene matches. The chain's CDR3 is CASSLRGLADETQYF. The CDR3 DNA reads as TGTGCCAGCAGCTTGAGGGGACTAGCGGATGAGACCCAGTACTTC.

The chain has TRBV29-1 and TRBJ1-2, with 7 bases that match TRBD1. V lost 7 bases to trimming and J lost 8 bases; unmatched junction nucleotides: 10. The CDR3 is made up of 12 amino acids. Looked up from germline, CDR1 is SQVTM and CDR2 is ANQGSEA. The CDR3 reads CSAQSGGEGYTF. The CDR3 bases are TGCAGCGCCCAGTCAGGGGGAGAAGGCTACACCTTC.

In its sample, this clonotype was seen a few times. The chain recombines TRBV6-2 or TRBV6-3 with TRBJ2-7, with 9 nucleotides matching TRBD2. J lost 6 bases, V lost 4 bases, and 10 bases had no gene match. CDR3 size: 15 residues. CDR1 is MNHEY, CDR2 SVGEGT, per germline. As DNA, the CDR3 is TGTGCCAGCAGTTCTCCGGGACTAGCAGCAAGCGAGCAGTACGTC. It translates to CASSSPGLAASEQYV.